These T cell receptor beta chains were read from a single sample in a study of regulatory T cells in long-lasting Graves disease. MiXCR was run by TCRdb on the multiplex PCR reads, yielding one entry per CDR3 protein. The sample has over 400,000 distinct CDR3 sequences, around 15% seen once. These data also formed part of another study, on T cells in Graves' hyperthyroidism and ophthalmopathy.

The sample here was peripheral blood mononuclear cells (PBMCs), taken at new diagnosis, from a patient treated with antithyroid drugs. These TCRs come from a woman aged 45-65 years with Graves disease. CDR3s include the opening cysteine and the closing phenylalanine or tryptophan. D genes are given only for firm matches. Not every row has a clone size; where given, it reads once, few, many or a size class.

J gene: TRBJ2-7; V gene: TRBV28; D gene: NA; clone size: many; CDR3 DNA: TGTGCCAGCAGGGTCTCGCAGGGAAGCCTGTACTTC; CDR3 protein: CASRVSQGSLYF
J gene: TRBJ2-7; V gene: TRBV12-3/TRBV12-4; D gene: TRBD1; clone size: many; CDR3 DNA: TGTGCCAGCAGTTTAGGGCAGGGGGCGTTTTACGAGCAGTACTTC; CDR3 protein: CASSLGQGAFYEQYF
J gene: TRBJ2-5; V gene: TRBV10-3; D gene: NA; clone size: NA; CDR3 DNA: TGTGCCATCAGTGATGAGGGCAGGGAAGAGACCCAGTACTTC; CDR3 protein: CAISDEGREETQYF
J gene: TRBJ2-2; V gene: TRBV28; D gene: NA; clone size: many; CDR3 DNA: TGTGCCAGCAGCCGGGACACAACACTCACCGGGGAGCTGTTTTTT; CDR3 protein: CASSRDTTLTGELFF
J gene: TRBJ2-5; V gene: TRBV6-1; D gene: NA; clone size: few; CDR3 DNA: TGTGCCAGCAGTATAGACAGACAAGAGACCCAGTACTTC; CDR3 protein: CASSIDRQETQYF
J gene: TRBJ1-3; V gene: TRBV2; D gene: NA; clone size: few; CDR3 DNA: TGTGCCGGCAGTGCCGAGGACGGGAGCTCTGGAAACACCATATATTTT; CDR3 protein: CAGSAEDGSSGNTIYF
J gene: TRBJ2-2; V gene: TRBV27; D gene: TRBD2; clone size: many; CDR3 DNA: TGTGCCAGCAGACTAGCGGGGAACACCGGGGAGCTGTTTTTT; CDR3 protein: CASRLAGNTGELFF
J gene: TRBJ2-7; V gene: TRBV20-1; D gene: TRBD1; clone size: NA; CDR3 DNA: TGCAGTGCTAGAGCGGACAGGGGGGCCTACGAGCAGTACTTC; CDR3 protein: CSARADRGAYEQYF
J gene: TRBJ1-1; V gene: TRBV9; D gene: NA; clone size: NA; CDR3 DNA: TGTGCCAGCAGCGTATTGGTGTCCCCCCGGGGGGGATTGACTGAAGCTTTCTTT; CDR3 protein: CASSVLVSPRGGLTEAFF
J gene: TRBJ1-6; V gene: TRBV6-2/TRBV6-3; D gene: NA; clone size: NA; CDR3 DNA: TGTGCCAGCAGTTACGTGCAGGGCAATTCACCCCTCCACTTT; CDR3 protein: CASSYVQGNSPLHF
J gene: TRBJ2-1; V gene: TRBV5-1; D gene: NA; clone size: many; CDR3 DNA: TGCGCCAGCAGCTTGCTACCGACTACCTCCTACAATGAGCAGTTCTTC; CDR3 protein: CASSLLPTTSYNEQFF
J gene: TRBJ2-7; V gene: TRBV20-1; D gene: NA; clone size: few; CDR3 DNA: TGCAGTGTCCCCGGTGGGACCCGGAGTTACGAGCAGTACTTC; CDR3 protein: CSVPGGTRSYEQYF
J gene: TRBJ2-1; V gene: TRBV28; D gene: TRBD2; clone size: many; CDR3 DNA: TGTGCCAGCAGTTTACTAGCGGGAGGGCTGGGTGAGCAGTTCTTC; CDR3 protein: CASSLLAGGLGEQFF
J gene: TRBJ2-7; V gene: TRBV9; D gene: TRBD1; clone size: NA; CDR3 DNA: TGTGCCAGCAGTTCGGACAGGGACAACGAGCAGTACTTC; CDR3 protein: CASSSDRDNEQYF
J gene: TRBJ2-1; V gene: TRBV6-1; D gene: NA; clone size: NA; CDR3 DNA: TGTGCCAGCAGTCGTAGCGGAGTCACTAACAATGAGCAGTTCTTC; CDR3 protein: CASSRSGVTNNEQFF
J gene: TRBJ2-5; V gene: TRBV28; D gene: NA; clone size: many; CDR3 DNA: TGTGCCAGCAGTTTATTTGGCGGGGAGGAAGAGACCCAGTACTTC; CDR3 protein: CASSLFGGEEETQYF
J gene: TRBJ2-1; V gene: TRBV7-3; D gene: TRBD2; clone size: NA; CDR3 DNA: TGTGCCAGCAGCGCCTACACCGGGACTAGCGGGAGGGCCGGCAATGAGCAGTTATTC; CDR3 protein: CASSAYTGTSGRAGNEQLF
J gene: TRBJ1-2; V gene: TRBV28; D gene: TRBD1; clone size: NA; CDR3 DNA: TGTGCCAGCAGCGCCCGAGCAGGGGGCAAGGGCTACACCTTC; CDR3 protein: CASSARAGGKGYTF
J gene: TRBJ2-2; V gene: TRBV2; D gene: NA; clone size: many; CDR3 DNA: TGTGCCAGCAGTGAGATGGGGGCCGGGGAGCTGTTTTTT; CDR3 protein: CASSEMGAGELFF
J gene: TRBJ1-5; V gene: TRBV5-1; D gene: NA; clone size: once; CDR3 DNA: TGTGCCAGCAGCAATCAGGGAGGCGACCAGCCCCAGCATTTT; CDR3 protein: CASSNQGGDQPQHF
J gene: TRBJ2-6; V gene: TRBV27; D gene: TRBD2; clone size: NA; CDR3 DNA: TGTGCCAGCTCACAAGGACTAGCGGGTACTTTAGTCTCTGGGGCCAACGTCCTGACTTTC; CDR3 protein: CASSQGLAGTLVSGANVLTF
J gene: TRBJ2-7; V gene: TRBV28; D gene: NA; clone size: many; CDR3 DNA: TGTGCCAGCAGTTTTCCTCCGGCATTATCCGCGTACGAGCAGTACTTC; CDR3 protein: CASSFPPALSAYEQYF
J gene: TRBJ2-1; V gene: TRBV9; D gene: NA; clone size: few; CDR3 DNA: TGTGCCAGCAGCGTAGGTCCGCCCTTAGCGTCAGAGCAGTTCTTC; CDR3 protein: CASSVGPPLASEQFF
J gene: TRBJ1-2; V gene: TRBV30; D gene: TRBD1; clone size: many; CDR3 DNA: TGTGCCTGGACCACCGGACAGGGCGGGAACTATGGCTACACCTTC; CDR3 protein: CAWTTGQGGNYGYTF
J gene: TRBJ2-1; V gene: TRBV16; D gene: TRBD2; clone size: NA; CDR3 DNA: TGTGTCAGCAGCCAATTGGCTAGCGGAAACAATGAGCAGTTCTTC; CDR3 protein: CVSSQLASGNNEQFF
J gene: TRBJ1-4; V gene: TRBV5-1; D gene: NA; clone size: many; CDR3 DNA: TGCGCCAGCAAAGGGGGGGGTAATGAAAAACTGTTTTTT; CDR3 protein: CASKGGGNEKLFF
J gene: TRBJ1-2; V gene: TRBV20-1; D gene: NA; clone size: many; CDR3 DNA: TGCAGTGCTACCTCGGGCCAAAACTATGGCTACACCTTC; CDR3 protein: CSATSGQNYGYTF
J gene: TRBJ2-3; V gene: TRBV3-1; D gene: TRBD2; clone size: NA; CDR3 DNA: TGTGCCAGCAGCCACGGGAATAGCGGGAGGGCCCTCCCAGATACGCAGTATTTT; CDR3 protein: CASSHGNSGRALPDTQYF
J gene: TRBJ2-3; V gene: TRBV24-1; D gene: TRBD2; clone size: many; CDR3 DNA: TGTGCCACCAGTGACGAGGGACTAGCGGGCACAGATACGCAGTATTTT; CDR3 protein: CATSDEGLAGTDTQYF
J gene: TRBJ1-6; V gene: TRBV28; D gene: NA; clone size: many; CDR3 DNA: TGTGCCAGCAGCGCCGCCGGCCACGGAGGGCTGGGTTCACCCCTCCACTTT; CDR3 protein: CASSAAGHGGLGSPLHF
J gene: TRBJ2-2; V gene: TRBV12-3/TRBV12-4; D gene: TRBD2; clone size: many; CDR3 DNA: TGTGCCAGCAGGAGAGCGGGAGGGCCCACCGGGGAGCTGTTTTTT; CDR3 protein: CASRRAGGPTGELFF
J gene: TRBJ2-5; V gene: TRBV5-1; D gene: TRBD2; clone size: NA; CDR3 DNA: TGCGCCAGCAGCCCCGGCACTGGGACTAGCGGCCAAGAGACCCAGTACTTC; CDR3 protein: CASSPGTGTSGQETQYF
J gene: TRBJ1-5; V gene: TRBV4-1; D gene: TRBD1; clone size: many; CDR3 DNA: TGCGCCAGCAGCCAGGGGGTGACAGGGGGTGGAGGACAGCCCCAGCATTTT; CDR3 protein: CASSQGVTGGGGQPQHF
J gene: TRBJ2-2; V gene: TRBV28; D gene: NA; clone size: many; CDR3 DNA: TGTGCCAGCAGTAAAGCTAGCGACCGAATTCTCGGGGAGCTGTTTTTT; CDR3 protein: CASSKASDRILGELFF
J gene: TRBJ2-1; V gene: TRBV6-1; D gene: NA; clone size: NA; CDR3 DNA: TGTGCCAGCAGTGAATCCTGGTGGCAGGGGGGCAATGAGCAGTTCTTC; CDR3 protein: CASSESWWQGGNEQFF
J gene: TRBJ2-7; V gene: TRBV5-1; D gene: TRBD1; clone size: few; CDR3 DNA: TGCGCCAGCAGCCCAGGACAGGAATGGTACGAGCAGTACTTC; CDR3 protein: CASSPGQEWYEQYF
J gene: TRBJ1-1; V gene: TRBV7-9; D gene: NA; clone size: many; CDR3 DNA: TGTGCCAGCATTAGTACGGCGAACACTGAAGCTTTCTTT; CDR3 protein: CASISTANTEAFF
J gene: TRBJ2-2; V gene: TRBV7-6; D gene: NA; clone size: NA; CDR3 DNA: TGTGCCAGCAGCTTAGTTGTATTAGGGCAGGGTTACACCGGGGAGCTGTTTTTT; CDR3 protein: CASSLVVLGQGYTGELFF
J gene: TRBJ2-5; V gene: TRBV18; D gene: TRBD2; clone size: few; CDR3 DNA: TGTGCCAGCTCACCCAGGACTAGCGGGAATCGGCAAGAGACCCAGTACTTC; CDR3 protein: CASSPRTSGNRQETQYF
J gene: TRBJ2-5; V gene: TRBV27; D gene: TRBD1; clone size: many; CDR3 DNA: TGTGCCAGCGGACGAAGGGACAGCCAAGAGACCCAGTACTTC; CDR3 protein: CASGRRDSQETQYF
J gene: TRBJ2-7; V gene: TRBV4-1; D gene: NA; clone size: few; CDR3 DNA: TGCGCCAGCAGCCAAGATCAGGGCAGAGCCCTACGCGAGCAGTACTTC; CDR3 protein: CASSQDQGRALREQYF
J gene: TRBJ1-2; V gene: TRBV20-1; D gene: NA; clone size: NA; CDR3 DNA: TGCAGTGCTGCGTGGACATCTAATTCCTATGGCTACACCTTC; CDR3 protein: CSAAWTSNSYGYTF
J gene: TRBJ2-3; V gene: TRBV4-1; D gene: NA; clone size: NA; CDR3 DNA: TGCGCCAGCAGCCAAGGAACTAGAACAGATACGCAGTATTTT; CDR3 protein: CASSQGTRTDTQYF
J gene: TRBJ1-6; V gene: TRBV20-1; D gene: NA; clone size: few; CDR3 DNA: TGCAGTGCCAGCCGTCAGGGCCATAATTCACCCCTCCACTTT; CDR3 protein: CSASRQGHNSPLHF
J gene: TRBJ2-1; V gene: TRBV28; D gene: NA; clone size: many; CDR3 DNA: TGTGCCAGCAGGGACACCCCCTACAATGAGCAGTTCTTC; CDR3 protein: CASRDTPYNEQFF
J gene: TRBJ2-5; V gene: TRBV3-1; D gene: NA; clone size: few; CDR3 DNA: TGTGCCAGCAGCCAAGGGAGTGGTAGTCCGCAAGAGACCCAGTACTTC; CDR3 protein: CASSQGSGSPQETQYF
J gene: TRBJ1-2; V gene: TRBV24-1; D gene: TRBD1; clone size: NA; CDR3 DNA: TGTGCCACCAGTGAAACAGGGGACTATGGCTACACCTTC; CDR3 protein: CATSETGDYGYTF
J gene: TRBJ2-7; V gene: TRBV12-3/TRBV12-4; D gene: NA; clone size: many; CDR3 DNA: TGTGCCAGCAGTTCCGGCCTCGAGGACGGCGAGGTCTACGAGCAGTACTTC; CDR3 protein: CASSSGLEDGEVYEQYF
J gene: TRBJ2-7; V gene: TRBV6-2/TRBV6-3; D gene: NA; clone size: many; CDR3 DNA: TGTGCCAGCAGTTATGAGGCGGAGGACTACGAGCAGTACTTC; CDR3 protein: CASSYEAEDYEQYF
J gene: TRBJ2-1; V gene: TRBV7-9; D gene: NA; clone size: NA; CDR3 DNA: TGTGCCAGCAGCCAAAAGGGACTCAAGTCCTACAATGAGCAGTTCTTC; CDR3 protein: CASSQKGLKSYNEQFF
J gene: TRBJ2-5; V gene: TRBV5-1; D gene: NA; clone size: NA; CDR3 DNA: TGCGCCAGCAGCAATCACAGGGAACTGTACCAAGAGACCCAGTACTTC; CDR3 protein: CASSNHRELYQETQYF
J gene: TRBJ2-2; V gene: TRBV14; D gene: NA; clone size: NA; CDR3 DNA: TGTGCCAGCAGCCAAGTGACGGGCTACACCGGGGAGCTGTTTTTT; CDR3 protein: CASSQVTGYTGELFF
J gene: TRBJ1-3; V gene: TRBV7-9; D gene: NA; clone size: many; CDR3 DNA: TGTGCCAGCAGCCAGCACGACGAGCCCGGGGACACCATATATTTT; CDR3 protein: CASSQHDEPGDTIYF